Below, 3 T cell receptor beta chains from the same sample are listed, as sequenced in a study of control samples from healthy donors and cancer patients. Assay: immunoSEQ multiplex PCR; the TCRdb copy retains only in-frame clones and omits some. The table includes under 15,000 clones, around nine tenths detected once. The sample was formalin-fixed, paraffin-embedded tissue. Receptors were obtained from a male donor with melanoma.

The chain has TRBV28 and TRBJ2-7, with 10 bases that match TRBD2. J lost 1 base, V lost 10 bases, and 7 bases had no gene match. Per the germline V gene, CDR1 is MDHEN and CDR2 is SYDVKM. This CDR3 region has 14 residues. CDR3 bases: TGTGCCACCCGGACTAGCGGATCTTCCTACGAGCAGTACGTC. The encoded protein is CATRTSGSSYEQYV.

The table lists this clone with a count of one. The chain links TRBV7-2 to TRBJ2-3, with D hard to call. The CDR3 has 14 amino acids. Germline V gene data show CDR1 as SGHTA and CDR2 as FQGNSA. Trimming took off 1 base at V and 5 bases at J, with 10 bases between the two ends. DNA for the CDR3: TGTGCCAGCAGCTTAGATGGTGTCCTAGATACGCAGTATTTT. This sequence encodes CASSLDGVLDTQYF.

The V call is TRBV6-1, the J call TRBJ2-1, with TRBD2 matching over 10 bases. Germline V lookup: CDR1 MNHNS, CDR2 SASEGT. CDR3 length: 16 amino acids. Trimming removed 2 bases from V and 5 bases from J; junction bases left unmatched: 6. Written as DNA, the CDR3 is TGTGCCAGCAGTGAATCTATAGCGGGAGGAAACAATGAGCAGTTCTTC. Translating gives CASSESIAGGNNEQFF.